This note documents a single T cell receptor (beta chain) sequence. It lacks a known antigen. Per-base quality was not reported, and no clone a single base away is much larger than it. TCR CDR3 regions were amplified from genomic DNA by multiplex PCR using the deep immunoSEQ assay. Extracted genomic DNA from each cell subset was distributed evenly across all wells of several immunoSEQ 96-well plates, and each plate was treated as a replicate. For sorted subsets, approximately 190 ng of genomic DNA, equivalent to some 33,000 T cell genomes, went into each replicate PCR. Purified libraries were measured with a Qubit 3.0 fluorometer, size-checked on a Bioanalyzer 2100, and measured again with the KAPA Library Quantification kit. Every immunoSEQ 96-well plate was sequenced on a separate single-read 150-cycle Illumina NextSeq 550 flow cell. Per the authors' processing: Because only junctional sequences without quality scores were contained in the immunoSEQ output, filtering matching that applied to full-length reads could not be performed. Sequences were annotated with PyIR, a Python wrapper for IgBLAST v1.9, and V/J genes and CDR3 were assigned using IMGT germline references. Any read was removed if the V/J assignment was weak (E-value above 1e-6), the CDR3 was missing, or the read contained stop codons, out-of-frame junctions, or ambiguous translated residues. V3J clonotypes were defined as sequences sharing an identical inferred V gene, J gene, and CDR3 amino acid sequence. To compute the percentage overlap between repertoires, the number of shared unique clonotypes was divided by the size of the smaller repertoire. Richness of each repertoire was evaluated using RTK rarefaction, the Chao1 estimator, and Recon v2.1 estimates of unobserved clonotypes. Generation probabilities were computed with OLGA for all TCRbeta clonotypes obtained by the gDNA method from several donors. TCRdb carries this immuneACCESS record with in-frame sequences only. Its versions omit some clonotypes, under half of them owing to an unresolved V gene in the studies checked, with the rest unexplained. V and J calls and clone size are given by that table; D and trimming were obtained from the DNA. Here the sample has roughly 2.2 million clones; 85% to 95% occur a single time. The ten largest clones take up 0.37% of the sample.

As encoded in the germline V gene (reference sequence), CDR1 is SGHNT while CDR2 is YYREEE. For this chain, trimming is 5 bases at the V end and 4 bases at the J end, and the number of junction bases without a gene match is 12. Spanning cysteine to phenylalanine, the CDR3 consists of 16 amino acids. The retained sequence is limited to the CDR3, 48 bases, with the frame set at the first base. The data originate from a study of shared clonotypes between healthy human individuals (dated by TCRdb to 2020 to 2021). Study-level background: A few men and two women, aged 18 to 49 years, made up the cohort. For each donor, CD4 naive and CD4 memory were each run on three plates, CD8 naive on two plates, and CD8 memory on one plate. Blood TCR repertoires of about five healthy adults were deeply sequenced to estimate repertoire size and the extent of clonotype sharing between individuals. To increase sequencing depth and limit assay-specific biases, different laboratories used diverse techniques to prepare libraries and sequence TCR repertoires. Between about 0.9 and 9 billion PBMCs per donor were obtained by leukapheresis.

Study-level results and caveats: When a few donors were compared, the shared fraction of clonotypes was approximately 5% for naive CD4, 3.5% to 4% for naive CD8, 2% to 2.5% for memory CD4, and less than 0.5% for memory CD8. Compared with non-shared clonotypes, clonotypes shared by all four sorted-subset donors had higher generation probabilities. Because the study included a small number of donors, the genetic and exposure-history diversity represented was limited. Even with the large sequencing depth, rarefaction of the sorted-subset datasets indicated that sequencing was incomplete. Based on pairwise subsampling, the degree of clonotype sharing among donors was expected to be affected by sequencing depth. Sampling was restricted to blood, and TCR repertoires in tissue are likely to differ from TCR repertoires in blood. Naive subsets generally had larger estimated clonotype richness than memory subsets.

Donors were healthy HIV-negative adults with no recently reported acute infections or vaccinations. All donors were Caucasian adults living in Nashville, Tennessee, USA. CD4+ T cells were enriched by magnetic negative selection, after which naive cells were positively selected on CD45RA and the negative fraction was taken as the memory subset. Blood was obtained by leukapheresis, after which PBMCs were separated by Ficoll-Histopaque density gradient centrifugation and cryopreserved in liquid nitrogen vapor phase. Analytical flow cytometry was used to check the purity and quantity of every magnetically sorted T cell population. Genomic DNA was isolated from each sorted fraction and quantified by UV absorbance on a Nanodrop 2000c.

The receptor's source is a man younger than 30 in good health. Some clones in this sample may be carry-over from other donors' samples. The sequence links TRBV5-4 to TRBJ2-3; TRBD2 lines up with 8 middle nucleotides. Source material: naive CD4+ T cells from PBMCs. This specimen's cell subset or site label, per the study, means: CD45RA+ positively selected. This receptor carries the CDR3 CASRPGLSGSPDTQYF. The nucleotides are TGTGCCAGCAGACCCGGGTTGAGCGGGAGCCCAGATACGCAGTATTTT.